Here is one TCR beta chain with its context. The sample belongs to a study of cytomegalovirus exposure and HLA in healthy donors. The overall study: Some 85 million unique TCRs, all from HLA-typed donors, were included in an early release of the data.

The CDR3 covers 16 residues. Germline assignment: CDR1 SGHDT and CDR2 YYEEEE. V shed 0 bases and J 0 bases; nucleotides not matched to a gene: 2. 13 Jbeta primers and 60 Vbeta primers were used for the PCR. The data were produced by immunoSEQ multiplex PCR, yet TCRdb's version contains in-frame clones alone and is incomplete. The sample includes approximately 120,000 clones, roughly 69% of them seen just once. The source is a woman between 65 and 79 years old in good health and CMV-seropositive. This chain connects TRBV5-6 to TRBJ1-5, with TRBD1 matching over 8 bases. The sequenced sample was PBMCs. CDR3 sequence (DNA): TGTGCCAGCAGCTTGGGGGACAGGCCTAGCAATCAGCCCCAGCATTTT. It codes for CASSLGDRPSNQPQHF.